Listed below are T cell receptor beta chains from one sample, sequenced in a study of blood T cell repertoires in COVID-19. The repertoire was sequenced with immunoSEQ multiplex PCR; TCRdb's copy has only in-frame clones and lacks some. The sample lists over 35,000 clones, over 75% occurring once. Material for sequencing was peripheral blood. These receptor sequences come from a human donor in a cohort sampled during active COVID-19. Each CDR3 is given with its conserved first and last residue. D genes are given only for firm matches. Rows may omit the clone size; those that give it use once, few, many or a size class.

CDR3nt: TGTGCCAGCACGGACAGGGGGCCGTCAGATACGCAGTATTTT
CDR3aa: CASTDRGPSDTQYF
abundance: .
j_gene: TRBJ2-3
v_gene: TRBV2
d_gene: TRBD1

CDR3nt: TGTGCCAGCAGCTTAGGAGGAGGGACGTTAGCCAAAAACATTCAGTACTTC
CDR3aa: CASSLGGGTLAKNIQYF
abundance: .
j_gene: TRBJ2-4
v_gene: TRBV11-2
d_gene: .

CDR3nt: TGTGCCAGCAGTTTAGCGGACAGGGTAAGGGATACGCAGTATTTT
CDR3aa: CASSLADRVRDTQYF
abundance: .
j_gene: TRBJ2-3
v_gene: TRBV27
d_gene: TRBD1

CDR3nt: TGTGCCAGCAGTTATCTCACTGAAGCTTTCTTT
CDR3aa: CASSYLTEAFF
abundance: medium-sized
j_gene: TRBJ1-1
v_gene: TRBV6-6
d_gene: .

CDR3nt: TGTGCCAGCAGTGGGGTGGGAGGGGCGGAAGCTTTCTTT
CDR3aa: CASSGVGGAEAFF
abundance: .
j_gene: TRBJ1-1
v_gene: TRBV2
d_gene: .

CDR3nt: TGTGCCAGCAGTTACTCGGGGGGGGCCAACTATGGCTACACCTTC
CDR3aa: CASSYSGGANYGYTF
abundance: .
j_gene: TRBJ1-2
v_gene: TRBV6-6
d_gene: .

CDR3nt: TGTGCCAGCAGCCGTCCTAGAGACAGGACGAACACTGAAGCTTTCTTT
CDR3aa: CASSRPRDRTNTEAFF
abundance: .
j_gene: TRBJ1-1
v_gene: TRBV4-2
d_gene: .

CDR3nt: TGTGCCAGCAGCTCGGCTGCAGGGGGCAGGGGCGCTTTCTTT
CDR3aa: CASSSAAGGRGAFF
abundance: .
j_gene: TRBJ1-1
v_gene: TRBV5-4
d_gene: TRBD1

CDR3nt: TGTGCCAGCAGCTTAGCACTAGCGGGGGGCCTGAGCTCCTACAATGAGCAGTTCTTC
CDR3aa: CASSLALAGGLSSYNEQFF
abundance: .
j_gene: TRBJ2-1
v_gene: TRBV7-2
d_gene: TRBD2

CDR3nt: TGCGCCAGCAGCGAATCCGGTCCCCGCACAGATACGCAGTATTTT
CDR3aa: CASSESGPRTDTQYF
abundance: .
j_gene: TRBJ2-3
v_gene: TRBV5-1
d_gene: .

CDR3nt: TGTGCCAGCCACAGGGGCTCGGGGGAGACCCAGTACTTC
CDR3aa: CASHRGSGETQYF
abundance: .
j_gene: TRBJ2-5
v_gene: TRBV18
d_gene: TRBD1

CDR3nt: TGTGCCAGCAGGACTAGCGGTCGCTACGAGCAGTACTTC
CDR3aa: CASRTSGRYEQYF
abundance: .
j_gene: TRBJ2-7
v_gene: TRBV6-6
d_gene: TRBD2

CDR3nt: TGCGCCAGCAGCACGTCCGGGGGGGCGGAGACCCAGTACTTC
CDR3aa: CASSTSGGAETQYF
abundance: .
j_gene: TRBJ2-5
v_gene: TRBV5-1
d_gene: TRBD2

CDR3nt: TGTGCCAGCAGTTTGTCGGACAGGGGGAACTATGGCTACACCTTC
CDR3aa: CASSLSDRGNYGYTF
abundance: .
j_gene: TRBJ1-2
v_gene: TRBV28
d_gene: TRBD1